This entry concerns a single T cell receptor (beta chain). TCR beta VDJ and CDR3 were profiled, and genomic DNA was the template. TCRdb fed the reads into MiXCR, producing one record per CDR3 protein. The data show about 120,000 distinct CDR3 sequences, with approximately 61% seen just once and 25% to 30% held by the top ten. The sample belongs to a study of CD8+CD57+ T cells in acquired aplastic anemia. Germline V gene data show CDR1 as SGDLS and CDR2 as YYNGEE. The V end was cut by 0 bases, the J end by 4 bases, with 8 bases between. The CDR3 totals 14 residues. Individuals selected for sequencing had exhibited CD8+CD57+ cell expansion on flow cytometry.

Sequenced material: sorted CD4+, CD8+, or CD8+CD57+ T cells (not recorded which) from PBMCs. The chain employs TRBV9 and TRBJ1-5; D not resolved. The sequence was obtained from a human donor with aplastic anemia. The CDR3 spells CASSVELGNQPQHF. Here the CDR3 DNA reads TGTGCCAGCAGCGTAGAGTTAGGGAATCAGCCCCAGCATTTT.